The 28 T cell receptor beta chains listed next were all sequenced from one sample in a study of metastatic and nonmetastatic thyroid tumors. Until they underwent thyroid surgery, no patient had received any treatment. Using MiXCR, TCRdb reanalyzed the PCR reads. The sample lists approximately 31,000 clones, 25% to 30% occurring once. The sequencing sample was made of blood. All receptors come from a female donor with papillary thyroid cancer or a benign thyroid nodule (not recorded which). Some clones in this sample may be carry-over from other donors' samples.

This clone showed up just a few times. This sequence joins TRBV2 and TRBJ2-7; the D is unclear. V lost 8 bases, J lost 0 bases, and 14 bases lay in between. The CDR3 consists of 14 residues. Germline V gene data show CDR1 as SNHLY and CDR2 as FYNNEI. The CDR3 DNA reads TGTGCCAGCTTAGTCGCAGAAAGCTCCTACGAGCAGTACTTC. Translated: CASLVAESSYEQYF.

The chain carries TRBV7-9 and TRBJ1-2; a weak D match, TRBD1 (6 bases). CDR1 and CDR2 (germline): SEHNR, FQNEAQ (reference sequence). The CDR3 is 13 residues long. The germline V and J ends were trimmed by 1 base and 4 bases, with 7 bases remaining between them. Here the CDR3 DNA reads TGTGCCAGCAGCTTAGGGGGGGCCTATGGCTACACCTTC. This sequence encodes CASSLGGAYGYTF.

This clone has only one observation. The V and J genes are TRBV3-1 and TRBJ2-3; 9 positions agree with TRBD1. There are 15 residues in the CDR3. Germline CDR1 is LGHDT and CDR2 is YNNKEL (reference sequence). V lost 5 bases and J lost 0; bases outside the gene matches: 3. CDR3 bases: TGTGCCAGCAGCGCCGGGACAGGGAGCACAGATACGCAGTATTTT. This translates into CASSAGTGSTDTQYF.

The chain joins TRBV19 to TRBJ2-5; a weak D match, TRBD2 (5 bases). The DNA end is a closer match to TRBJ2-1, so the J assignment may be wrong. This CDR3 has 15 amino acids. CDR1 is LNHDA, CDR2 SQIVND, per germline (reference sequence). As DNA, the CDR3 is TGTGCCAGTAGTATCTCATTCTCCTACGAGGGTGAGCAGTTCTTC. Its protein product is CASSISFSYEGEQFF.

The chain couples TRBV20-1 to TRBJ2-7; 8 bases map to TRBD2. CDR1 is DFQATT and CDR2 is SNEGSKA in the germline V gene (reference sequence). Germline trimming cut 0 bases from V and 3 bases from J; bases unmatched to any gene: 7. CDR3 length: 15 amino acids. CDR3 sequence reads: CSARDQQREFYEQYF. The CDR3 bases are TGCAGTGCTAGAGATCAACAGCGGGAGTTCTACGAGCAGTACTTC.

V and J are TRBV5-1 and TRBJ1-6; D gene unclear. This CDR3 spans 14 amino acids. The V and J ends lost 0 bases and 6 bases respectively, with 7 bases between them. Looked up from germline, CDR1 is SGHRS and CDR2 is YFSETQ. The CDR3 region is CASSLGGLNSPLHF. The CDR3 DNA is TGCGCCAGCAGCTTGGGAGGTCTTAATTCACCCCTCCACTTT.

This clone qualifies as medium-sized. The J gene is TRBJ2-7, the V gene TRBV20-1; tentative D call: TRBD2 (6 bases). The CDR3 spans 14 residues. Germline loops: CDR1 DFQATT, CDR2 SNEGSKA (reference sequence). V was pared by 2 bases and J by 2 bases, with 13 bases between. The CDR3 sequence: CSARTPSVPYEQYF. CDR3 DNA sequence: TGCAGTGCTAGAACCCCTAGCGTCCCCTACGAGCAGTACTTC.

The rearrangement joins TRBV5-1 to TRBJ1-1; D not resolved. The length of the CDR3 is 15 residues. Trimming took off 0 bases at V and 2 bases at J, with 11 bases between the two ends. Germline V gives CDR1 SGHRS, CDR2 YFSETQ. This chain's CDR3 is CASSLEDPSNTEAFF. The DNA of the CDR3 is TGCGCCAGCAGCTTGGAGGACCCAAGTAACACTGAAGCTTTCTTT.

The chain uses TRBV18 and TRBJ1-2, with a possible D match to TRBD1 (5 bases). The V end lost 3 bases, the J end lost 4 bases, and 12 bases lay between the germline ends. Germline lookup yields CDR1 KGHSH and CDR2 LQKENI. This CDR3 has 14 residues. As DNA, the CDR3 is TGTGCCAGCTCACCTCCGGGACTGACCTATGGCTACACCTTC. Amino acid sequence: CASSPPGLTYGYTF.

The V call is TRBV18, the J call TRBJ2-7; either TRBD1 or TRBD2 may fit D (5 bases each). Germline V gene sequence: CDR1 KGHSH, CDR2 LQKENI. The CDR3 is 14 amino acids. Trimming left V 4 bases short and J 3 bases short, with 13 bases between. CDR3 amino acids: CASSQGRIFYEQYF. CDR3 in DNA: TGTGCCAGCTCACAGGGACGAATCTTCTACGAGCAGTACTTC.

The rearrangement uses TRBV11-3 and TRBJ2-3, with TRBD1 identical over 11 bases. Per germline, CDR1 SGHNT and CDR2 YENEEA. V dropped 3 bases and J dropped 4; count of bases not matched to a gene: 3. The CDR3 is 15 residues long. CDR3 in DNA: TGTGCCAGCAGCTTTGGGACAGGGGGTGCAGATACGCAGTATTTT. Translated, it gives CASSFGTGGADTQYF.

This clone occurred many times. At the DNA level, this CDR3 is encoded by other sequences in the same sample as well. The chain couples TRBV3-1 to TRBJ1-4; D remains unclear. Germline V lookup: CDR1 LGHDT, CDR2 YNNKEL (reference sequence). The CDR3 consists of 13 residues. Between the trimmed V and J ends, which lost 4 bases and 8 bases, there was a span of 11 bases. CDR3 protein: CASSPIVEEKLFF. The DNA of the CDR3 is TGTGCCAGCAGCCCCATCGTGGAGGAAAAACTGTTTTTT.

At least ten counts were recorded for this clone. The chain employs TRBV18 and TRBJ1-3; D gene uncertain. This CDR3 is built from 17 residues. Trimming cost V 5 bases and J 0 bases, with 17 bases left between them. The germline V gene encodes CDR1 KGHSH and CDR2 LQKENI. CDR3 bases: TGTGCCAGCTCAACCACCGGGAATCCAAACTCTGGAAACACCATATATTTT. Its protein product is CASSTTGNPNSGNTIYF.

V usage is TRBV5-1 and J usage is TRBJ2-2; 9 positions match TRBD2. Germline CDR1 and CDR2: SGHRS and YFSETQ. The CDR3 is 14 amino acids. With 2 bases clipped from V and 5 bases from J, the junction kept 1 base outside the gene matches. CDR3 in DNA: TGCGCCAGCAGCTTCAGCGGGAGGACCGGGGAGCTGTTTTTT. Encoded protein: CASSFSGRTGELFF.

The CDR3 is CASSQAHRAGQPQHF. CDR3 nucleotide sequence: TGTGCCAGCAGCCAAGCCCACAGGGCTGGTCAGCCCCAGCATTTT. The chain recombines TRBV4-2 with TRBJ1-5; weak D call: TRBD1 (6 bases). The CDR3 consists of 15 residues. Germline assignment: CDR1 LGHNA and CDR2 YNFKEQ. Trimming pared 1 base from V and 6 bases from J, leaving 13 bases between.

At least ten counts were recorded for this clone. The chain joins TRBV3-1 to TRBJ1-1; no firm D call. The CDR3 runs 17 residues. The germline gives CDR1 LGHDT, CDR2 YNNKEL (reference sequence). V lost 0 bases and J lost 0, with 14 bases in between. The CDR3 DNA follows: TGTGCCAGCAGCCAAGAAAGGGCAGCCATCATGAACACTGAAGCTTTCTTT. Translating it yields CASSQERAAIMNTEAFF.

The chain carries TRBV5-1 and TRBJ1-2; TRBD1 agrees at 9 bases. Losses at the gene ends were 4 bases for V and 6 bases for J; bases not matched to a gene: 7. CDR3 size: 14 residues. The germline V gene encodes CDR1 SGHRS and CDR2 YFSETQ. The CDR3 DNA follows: TGCGCCAGCAGCACAGGACAGGGGTTGAATGGCTACACCTTC. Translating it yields CASSTGQGLNGYTF. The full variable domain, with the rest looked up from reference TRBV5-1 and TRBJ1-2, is KAGVTQTPRYLIKTRGQQVTLSCSPISGHRSVSWYQQTPGQGLQFLFEYFSETQRNKGNFPGRFSGRQFSNSRSEMNVSTLELGDSALYLCASSTGQGLNGYTFGSGTRLTVV.

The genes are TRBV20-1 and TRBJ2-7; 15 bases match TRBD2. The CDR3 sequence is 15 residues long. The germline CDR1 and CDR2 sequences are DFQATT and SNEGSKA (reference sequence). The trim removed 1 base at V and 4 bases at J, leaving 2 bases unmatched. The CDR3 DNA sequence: TGCAGTGCTAGAGGCGGGACTAGCGGGAGGTACGAGCAGTACTTC. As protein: CSARGGTSGRYEQYF.

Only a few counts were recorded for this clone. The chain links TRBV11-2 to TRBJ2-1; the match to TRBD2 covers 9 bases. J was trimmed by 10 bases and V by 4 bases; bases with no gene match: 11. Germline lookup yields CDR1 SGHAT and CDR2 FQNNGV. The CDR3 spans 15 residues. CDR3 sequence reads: CASSYTGTSLGEQFF. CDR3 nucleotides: TGTGCCAGCAGCTACACCGGGACTAGCCTGGGGGAGCAGTTCTTC.

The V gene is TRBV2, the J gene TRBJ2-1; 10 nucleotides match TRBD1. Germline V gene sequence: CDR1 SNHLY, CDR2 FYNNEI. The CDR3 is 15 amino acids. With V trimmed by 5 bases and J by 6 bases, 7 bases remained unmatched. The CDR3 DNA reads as TGTGCCAGCAGTTTTACCGGGACAGGGGTCAATGAGCAGTTCTTC. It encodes CASSFTGTGVNEQFF. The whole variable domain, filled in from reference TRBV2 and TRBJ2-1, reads EPEVTQTPSHQVTQMGQEVILRCVPISNHLYFYWYRQILGQKVEFLVSFYNNEISEKSEIFDDQFSVERPDGSNFTLKIRSTKLEDSAMYFCASSFTGTGVNEQFFGPGTRLTVL.

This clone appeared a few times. In nucleotides, the CDR3 is TGTGCCAGCAGGAAGCAACCCTACGAGCAGTACTTC. Its translation: CASRKQPYEQYF. This sequence joins TRBV6-1 and TRBJ2-7; D not resolved. Trimming left V 6 bases short and J 2 bases short, with 8 bases between. CDR3 length: 12 residues. Looked up from germline, CDR1 is MNHNS and CDR2 is SASEGT.

The CDR3 loop is CASSLEPRQATSNYGYTF. In DNA, the CDR3 is TGCGCCAGCAGCTTGGAACCGAGGCAGGCGACCTCTAACTATGGCTACACCTTC. The chain couples TRBV5-1 to TRBJ1-2, with D unresolved. Per germline, CDR1 SGHRS and CDR2 YFSETQ. V shed 0 bases and J shed 0 bases, with 18 bases lying between them. The CDR3 loop spans 18 amino acids.

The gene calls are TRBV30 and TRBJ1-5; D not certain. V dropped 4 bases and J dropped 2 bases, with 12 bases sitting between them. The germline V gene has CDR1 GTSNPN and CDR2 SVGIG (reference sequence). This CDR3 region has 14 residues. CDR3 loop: CAWKSVTCNQPQHF. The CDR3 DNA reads TGTGCCTGGAAGTCGGTGACATGCAATCAGCCCCAGCATTTT.

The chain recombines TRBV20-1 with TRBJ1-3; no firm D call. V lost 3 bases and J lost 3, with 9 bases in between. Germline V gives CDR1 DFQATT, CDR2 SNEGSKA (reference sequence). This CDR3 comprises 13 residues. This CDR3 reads CSASAGFGNTIYF. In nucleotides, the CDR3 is TGCAGTGCTAGTGCGGGTTTTGGAAACACCATATATTTT.

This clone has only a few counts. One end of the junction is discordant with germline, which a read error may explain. The CDR3 DNA is TGTGCCAGCAGTTTCGGGGGGGCTAATGGAAAACTGTTTTTT. This encodes CASSFGGANGKLFF. The chain joins TRBV27 to TRBJ1-4, with a tentative D call TRBD1 (6 bases). Per germline, CDR1 MNHEY and CDR2 SMNVEV (reference sequence). The CDR3 runs 14 residues.

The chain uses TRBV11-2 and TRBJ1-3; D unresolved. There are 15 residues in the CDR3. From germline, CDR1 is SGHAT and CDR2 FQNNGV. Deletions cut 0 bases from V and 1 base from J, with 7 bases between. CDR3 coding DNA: TGTGCCAGCAGCTTAGAATCGGGTTCTGGAAACACCATATATTTT. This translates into CASSLESGSGNTIYF. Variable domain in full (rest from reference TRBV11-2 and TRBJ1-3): EAGVAQSPRYKIIEKRQSVAFWCNPISGHATLYWYQQILGQGPKLLIQFQNNGVVDDSQLPKDRFSAERLKGVDSTLKIQPAKLEDSAVYLCASSLESGSGNTIYFGEGSWLTVV.

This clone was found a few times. CDR3 nucleotide sequence: TGTGCCAGTAGTATCGGTCGACAGGGGATTCAGCCCCAGCATTTT. This sequence encodes CASSIGRQGIQPQHF. The rearrangement links TRBV19 to TRBJ1-5; 8 bases agree with TRBD1. The germline V gene encodes CDR1 LNHDA and CDR2 SQIVND (reference sequence). The V gene end was trimmed by 3 bases and the J gene end by 6 bases; junction bases not matched to a gene: 7. The CDR3 is made up of 15 amino acids.

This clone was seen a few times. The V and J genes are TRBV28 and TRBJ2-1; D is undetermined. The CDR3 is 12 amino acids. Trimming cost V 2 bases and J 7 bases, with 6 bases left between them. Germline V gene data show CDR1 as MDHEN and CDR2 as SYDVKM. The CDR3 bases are TGTGCCAGCAGTTTACAAGAAAATGAGCAGTTCTTC. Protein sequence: CASSLQENEQFF.